The rows below give T cell receptor beta chains drawn from one sample of a study of shared clonotypes between healthy human individuals. Sequenced by immunoSEQ multiplex PCR; TCRdb stores in-frame clones only, minus some. The sample consists of some 2.4 million clones, approximately 93% of them appearing once. Sequencing was done on a sample of naive CD4+ T cells from PBMCs. The receptor set was obtained from a man younger than 30 in good health. Some clones in this sample may be carry-over from other donors' samples. Each CDR3 is given with its conserved first and last residue. A D gene is named only where the DNA matches it firmly. Not all rows give a size; the values are once, few, many and, for expanded clones, a class.

D	V	size	J	DNA	CDR3
-	TRBV7-2	-	TRBJ2-7	TGTGCCAGCAGATCGACTAGTTCAAGGGAGCAGTACTTC	CASRSTSSREQYF
-	TRBV5-1	few	TRBJ2-3	TGCGCCAGCAGCTTGAGCACAGATACGCAGTATTTT	CASSLSTDTQYF
TRBD1	TRBV28	few	TRBJ1-1	TGTGCCAGCAGTCTACCAGGGGGGAGCGCTGAAGCTTTCTTT	CASSLPGGSAEAFF
-	TRBV28	few	TRBJ1-1	TGTGCCAGCAGTTCAGTGACATTGGCTTTCTTT	CASSSVTLAFF
-	TRBV27	few	TRBJ1-3	TGTGCCAGCAGTCCCCCCGGGCAGATGTTTGGAAACACCATATATTTT	CASSPPGQMFGNTIYF
-	TRBV7-9	-	TRBJ1-2	TGTGCCAGCAGCTTAGCGGGACTGAAGTTAGGCTACACCTTC	CASSLAGLKLGYTF
-	TRBV30	-	TRBJ2-7	TGTGCCTGGAGTGTAGTCTACGAGCAGTACTTC	CAWSVVYEQYF
-	TRBV4-1	-	TRBJ2-5	TGCGCCAGCAGCCAAGAGGACTACCAAGAGACCCAGTACTTC	CASSQEDYQETQYF
TRBD2	TRBV18	-	TRBJ2-7	TGTGCCAGCTCACCACCTGTGTCGGAACTAGCGGGACTCTACGAGCAGTACTTC	CASSPPVSELAGLYEQYF
-	TRBV7-2	-	TRBJ2-7	TGTGCCAGCAACCCTGCTTATACAGGAAACTACGAGCAGTACTTC	CASNPAYTGNYEQYF
TRBD1	TRBV9	-	TRBJ1-1	TGTGCCAGCAGCGTCACAGGGGGCACTGAAGCTTTCTTT	CASSVTGGTEAFF
-	TRBV5-1	-	TRBJ2-7	TGCGCCAGCAGCCCCTCTCCGGGCCACGAGCAGTACTTC	CASSPSPGHEQYF
-	TRBV19	once	TRBJ1-4	TGTGCCAGTAGTAGACTCACGGGACTTAATGAAAAACTGTTTTTT	CASSRLTGLNEKLFF
TRBD1	TRBV28	-	TRBJ1-2	TGTGCCAGCAGCCCATTAAGGGGACAGGGCAGCTATGGCTACACCTTC	CASSPLRGQGSYGYTF
TRBD1	TRBV9	-	TRBJ2-6	TGTGCCAGCAGCGCGACAGGGTTGGGACCCGCCGGGGGGGCCAACGTCCTGACTTTC	CASSATGLGPAGGANVLTF
-	TRBV19	-	TRBJ2-3	TGTGCCAGTAGTATTGGGGGAGCGCCAGATACGCAGTATTTT	CASSIGGAPDTQYF
-	TRBV1	-	TRBJ1-2	TGCACCAGCAGCCAAGATCCAGAAAACTATGGCTACACCTTC	CTSSQDPENYGYTF